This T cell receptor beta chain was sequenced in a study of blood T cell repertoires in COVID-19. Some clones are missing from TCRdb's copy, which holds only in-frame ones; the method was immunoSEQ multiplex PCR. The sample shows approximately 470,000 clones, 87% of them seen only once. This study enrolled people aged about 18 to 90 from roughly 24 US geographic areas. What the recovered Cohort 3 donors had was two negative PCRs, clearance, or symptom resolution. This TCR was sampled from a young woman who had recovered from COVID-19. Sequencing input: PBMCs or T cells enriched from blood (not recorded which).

DNA for the CDR3: TGTGCCACCAGCAGTCCACAGGGGGCCGAGACCCAGTACTTC. Translated, it gives CATSSPQGAETQYF. This chain uses TRBV15 with TRBJ2-5, with 9 bases identical to TRBD1. CDR3 length: 14 residues. CDR1 LNHNV and CDR2 YYDKDF come from the germline V gene (reference sequence). Trimming removed 3 bases from V and 5 bases from J; junction bases left unmatched: 4.